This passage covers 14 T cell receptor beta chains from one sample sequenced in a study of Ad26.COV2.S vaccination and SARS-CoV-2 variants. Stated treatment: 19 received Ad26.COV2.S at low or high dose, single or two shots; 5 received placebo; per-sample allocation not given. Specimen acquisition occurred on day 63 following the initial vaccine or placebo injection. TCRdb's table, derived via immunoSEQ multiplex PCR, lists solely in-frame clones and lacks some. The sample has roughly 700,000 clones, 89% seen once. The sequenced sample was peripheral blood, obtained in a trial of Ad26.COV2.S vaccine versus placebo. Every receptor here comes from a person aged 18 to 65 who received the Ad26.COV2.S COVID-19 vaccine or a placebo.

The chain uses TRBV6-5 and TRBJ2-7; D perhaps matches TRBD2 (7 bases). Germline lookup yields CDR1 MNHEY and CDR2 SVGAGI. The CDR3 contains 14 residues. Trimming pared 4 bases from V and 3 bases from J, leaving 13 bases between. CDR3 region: CASSLQGGGYEQYF. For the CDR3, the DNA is TGTGCCAGCAGTTTACAGGGAGGGGGCTACGAGCAGTACTTC.

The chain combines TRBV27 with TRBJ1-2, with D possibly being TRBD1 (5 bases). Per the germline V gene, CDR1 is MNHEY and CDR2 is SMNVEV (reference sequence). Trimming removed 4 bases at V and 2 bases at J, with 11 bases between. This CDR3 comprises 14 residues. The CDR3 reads CASSSGTGNYGYTF. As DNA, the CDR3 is TGTGCCAGCAGTTCCGGGACTGGGAACTATGGCTACACCTTC.

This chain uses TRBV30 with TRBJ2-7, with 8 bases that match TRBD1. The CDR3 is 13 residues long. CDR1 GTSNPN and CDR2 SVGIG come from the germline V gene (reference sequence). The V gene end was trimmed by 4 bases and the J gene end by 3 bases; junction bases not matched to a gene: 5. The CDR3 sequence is CAWKSGGFYEQYF. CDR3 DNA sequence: TGTGCCTGGAAATCAGGGGGCTTCTACGAGCAGTACTTC.

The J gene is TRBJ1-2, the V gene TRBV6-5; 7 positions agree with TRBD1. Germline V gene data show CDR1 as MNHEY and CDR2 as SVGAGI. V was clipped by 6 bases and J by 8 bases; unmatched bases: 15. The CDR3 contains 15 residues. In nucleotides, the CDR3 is TGTGCCAGCAGAACCGGGACAGCGAACTTCTGGGGCTACACCTTC. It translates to CASRTGTANFWGYTF.

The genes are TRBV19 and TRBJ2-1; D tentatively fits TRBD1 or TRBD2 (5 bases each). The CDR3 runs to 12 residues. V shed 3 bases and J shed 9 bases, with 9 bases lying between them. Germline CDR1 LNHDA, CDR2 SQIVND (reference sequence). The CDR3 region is CASSMGTLEQFF. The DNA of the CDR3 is TGTGCCAGTAGTATGGGGACGCTTGAGCAGTTCTTC.

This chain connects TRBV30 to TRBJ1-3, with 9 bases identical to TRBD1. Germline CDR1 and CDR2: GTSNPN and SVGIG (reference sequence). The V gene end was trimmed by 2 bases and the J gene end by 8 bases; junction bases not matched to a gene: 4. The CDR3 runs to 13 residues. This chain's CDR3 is CAWSYRGPDTIYF. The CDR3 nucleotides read TGTGCCTGGAGTTACAGGGGGCCGGACACCATATATTTT.

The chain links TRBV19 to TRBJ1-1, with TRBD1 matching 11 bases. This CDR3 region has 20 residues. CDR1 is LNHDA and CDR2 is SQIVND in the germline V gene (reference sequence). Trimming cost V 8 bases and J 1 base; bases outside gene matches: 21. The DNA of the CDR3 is TGTGCCAGTTGCGGAGGACAGGGGGCCTGGGATTCGGGTTGGAACACTGAAGCTTTCTTT. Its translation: CASCGGQGAWDSGWNTEAFF.

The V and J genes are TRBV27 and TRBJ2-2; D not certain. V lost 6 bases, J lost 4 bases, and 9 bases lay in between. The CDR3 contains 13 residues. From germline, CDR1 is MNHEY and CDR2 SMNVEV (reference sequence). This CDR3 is CASSFTSTGELFF. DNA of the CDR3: TGTGCCAGCAGCTTTACGTCCACCGGGGAGCTGTTTTTT.

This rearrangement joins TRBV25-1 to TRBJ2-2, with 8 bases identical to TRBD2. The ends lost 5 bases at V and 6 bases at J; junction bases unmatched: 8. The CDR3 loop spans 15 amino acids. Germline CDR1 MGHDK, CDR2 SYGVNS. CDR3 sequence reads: CASSKRGFGAGELFF. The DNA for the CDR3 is TGTGCCAGCAGTAAGCGGGGGTTTGGAGCCGGGGAGCTGTTTTTT. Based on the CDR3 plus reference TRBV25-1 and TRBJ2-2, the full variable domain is EADIYQTPRYLVIGTGKKITLECSQTMGHDKMYWYQQDPGMELHLIHYSYGVNSTEKGDLSSESTVSRIRTEHFPLTLESARPSHTSQYLCASSKRGFGAGELFFGEGSRLTVL.

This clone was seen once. The CDR3 reads CASSVHRGQREKLFF. The CDR3 nucleotides read TGTGCCAGCAGCGTACACAGGGGGCAAAGGGAAAAACTGTTTTTT. The V gene is TRBV7-9, the J gene TRBJ1-4; 9 positions agree with TRBD1. The CDR3 length is 15 residues. Germline V gene lookup returns CDR1 SEHNR and CDR2 FQNEAQ (reference sequence). Trimming at V came to 5 bases and at J to 8 bases, leaving 9 bases not matched to a gene.

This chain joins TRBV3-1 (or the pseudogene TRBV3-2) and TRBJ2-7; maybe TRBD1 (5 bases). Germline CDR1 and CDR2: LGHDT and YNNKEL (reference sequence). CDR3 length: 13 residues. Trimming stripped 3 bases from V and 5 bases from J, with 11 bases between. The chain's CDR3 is CASSHQGINEQYF. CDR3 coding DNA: TGTGCCAGCAGCCATCAGGGTATCAACGAGCAGTACTTC.

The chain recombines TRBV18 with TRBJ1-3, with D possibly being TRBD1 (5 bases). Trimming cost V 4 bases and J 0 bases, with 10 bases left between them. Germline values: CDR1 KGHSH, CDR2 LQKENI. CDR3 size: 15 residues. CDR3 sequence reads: CASSRDFSSGNTIYF. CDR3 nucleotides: TGTGCCAGCTCACGGGACTTTAGCTCTGGAAACACCATATATTTT.

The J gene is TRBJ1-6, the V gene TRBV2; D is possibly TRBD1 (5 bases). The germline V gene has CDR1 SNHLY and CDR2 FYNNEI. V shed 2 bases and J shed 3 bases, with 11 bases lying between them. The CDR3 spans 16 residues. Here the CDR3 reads CASSERGNNYNSPLHF. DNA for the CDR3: TGTGCCAGCAGTGAACGGGGGAATAACTATAATTCACCCCTCCACTTT.

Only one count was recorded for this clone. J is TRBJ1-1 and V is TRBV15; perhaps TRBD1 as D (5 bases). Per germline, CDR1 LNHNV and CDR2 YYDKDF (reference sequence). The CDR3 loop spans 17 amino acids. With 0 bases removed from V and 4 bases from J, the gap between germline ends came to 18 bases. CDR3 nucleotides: TGTGCCACCAGCAGAGACTATTATACTGGGGGTGGCACTGAAGCTTTCTTT. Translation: CATSRDYYTGGGTEAFF.